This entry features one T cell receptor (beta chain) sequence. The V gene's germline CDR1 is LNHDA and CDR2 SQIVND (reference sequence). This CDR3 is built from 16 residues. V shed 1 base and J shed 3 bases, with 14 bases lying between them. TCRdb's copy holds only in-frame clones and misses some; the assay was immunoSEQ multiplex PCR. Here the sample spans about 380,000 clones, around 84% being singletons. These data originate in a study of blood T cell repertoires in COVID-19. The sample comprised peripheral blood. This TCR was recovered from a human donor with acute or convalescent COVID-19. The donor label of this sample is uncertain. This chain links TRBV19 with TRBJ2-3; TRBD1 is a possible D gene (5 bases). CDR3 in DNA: TGTGCCAGTAGTATAGGGGTTCAGGGAAGAACAGATACGCAGTATTTT. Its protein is CASSIGVQGRTDTQYF.